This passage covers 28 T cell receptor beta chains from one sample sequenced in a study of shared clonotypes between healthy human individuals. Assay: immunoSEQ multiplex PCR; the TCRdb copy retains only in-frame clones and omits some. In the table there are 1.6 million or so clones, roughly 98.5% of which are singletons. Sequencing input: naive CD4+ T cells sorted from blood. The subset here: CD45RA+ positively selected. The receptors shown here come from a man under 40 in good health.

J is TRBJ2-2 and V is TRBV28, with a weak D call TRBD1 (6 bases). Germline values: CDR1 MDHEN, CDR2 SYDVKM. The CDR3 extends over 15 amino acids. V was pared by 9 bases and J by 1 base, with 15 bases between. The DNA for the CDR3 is TGTGCCAGGGAGAAGACAGGCCAGAACACCGGGGAGCTGTTTTTT. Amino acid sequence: CAREKTGQNTGELFF.

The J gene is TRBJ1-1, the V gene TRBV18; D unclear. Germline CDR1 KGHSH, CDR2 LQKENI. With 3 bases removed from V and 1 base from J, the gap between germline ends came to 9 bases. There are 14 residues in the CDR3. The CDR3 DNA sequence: TGTGCCAGCTCACCCGGTACCAAGAACACTGAAGCTTTCTTT. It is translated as CASSPGTKNTEAFF.

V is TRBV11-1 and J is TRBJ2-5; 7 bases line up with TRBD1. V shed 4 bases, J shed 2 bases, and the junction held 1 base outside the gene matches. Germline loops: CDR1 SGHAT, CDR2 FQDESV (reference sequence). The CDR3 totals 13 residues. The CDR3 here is CASSWTGQETQYF. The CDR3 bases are TGTGCCAGCAGCTGGACAGGACAAGAGACCCAGTACTTC. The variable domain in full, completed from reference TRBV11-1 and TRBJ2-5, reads EAEVAQSPRYKITEKSQAVAFWCDPISGHATLYWYRQILGQGPELLVQFQDESVVDDSQLPKDRFSAERLKGVDSTLKIQPAELGDSAMYLCASSWTGQETQYFGPGTRLLVL.

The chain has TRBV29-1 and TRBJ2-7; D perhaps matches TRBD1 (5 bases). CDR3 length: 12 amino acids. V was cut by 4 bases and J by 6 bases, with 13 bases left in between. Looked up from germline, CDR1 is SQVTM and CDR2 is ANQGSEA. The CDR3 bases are TGCAGCGTTGGGGGCAGGAAGCGCGAGCAGTACTTC. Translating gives CSVGGRKREQYF.

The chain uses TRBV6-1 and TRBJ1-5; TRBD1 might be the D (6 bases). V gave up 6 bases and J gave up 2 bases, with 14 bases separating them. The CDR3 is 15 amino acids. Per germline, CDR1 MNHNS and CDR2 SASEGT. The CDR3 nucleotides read TGTGCCAGCAGCCTACAGGGTCGCGGCAATCAGCCCCAGCATTTT. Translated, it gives CASSLQGRGNQPQHF.

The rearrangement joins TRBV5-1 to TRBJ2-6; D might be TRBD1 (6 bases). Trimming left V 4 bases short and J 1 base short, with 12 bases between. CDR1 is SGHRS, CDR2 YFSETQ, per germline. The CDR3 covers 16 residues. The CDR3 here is CASSKTTGSGANVLTF. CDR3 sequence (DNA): TGCGCCAGCAGCAAAACAACAGGGTCTGGGGCCAACGTCCTGACTTTC.

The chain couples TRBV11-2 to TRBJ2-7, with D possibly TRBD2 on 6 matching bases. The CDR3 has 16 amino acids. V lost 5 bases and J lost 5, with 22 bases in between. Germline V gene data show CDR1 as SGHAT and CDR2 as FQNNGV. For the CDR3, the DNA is TGTGCCAGCAGCAGACGCAAGGGACTGTTTCCAGACGAGCAGTACTTC. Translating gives CASSRRKGLFPDEQYF.

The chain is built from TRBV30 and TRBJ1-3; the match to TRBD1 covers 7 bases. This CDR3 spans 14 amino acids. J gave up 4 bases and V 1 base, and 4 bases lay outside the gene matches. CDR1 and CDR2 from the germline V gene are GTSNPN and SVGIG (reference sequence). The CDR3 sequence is CAWSAGTVGNTIYF. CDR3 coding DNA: TGTGCCTGGAGTGCCGGGACAGTCGGAAACACCATATATTTT. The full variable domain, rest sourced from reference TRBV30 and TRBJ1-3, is SQTIHQWPATLVQPVGSPLSLECTVEGTSNPNLYWYRQAAGRGLQLLFYSVGIGQISSEVPQNLSASRPQDRQFILSSKKLLLSDSGFYLCAWSAGTVGNTIYFGEGSWLTVV.

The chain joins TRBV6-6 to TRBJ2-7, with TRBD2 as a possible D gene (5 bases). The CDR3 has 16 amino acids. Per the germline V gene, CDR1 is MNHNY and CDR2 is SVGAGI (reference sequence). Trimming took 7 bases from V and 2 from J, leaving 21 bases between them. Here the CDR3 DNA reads TGTGCCAGCACCAAAGGGAGTTTAGGTGGGCCCTACGAGCAGTACTTC. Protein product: CASTKGSLGGPYEQYF.

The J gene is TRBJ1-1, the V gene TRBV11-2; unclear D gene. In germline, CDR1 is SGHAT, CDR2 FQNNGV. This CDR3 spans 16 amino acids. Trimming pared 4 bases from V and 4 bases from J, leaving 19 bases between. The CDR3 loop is CASSSLWGALSTEAFF. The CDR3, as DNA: TGTGCCAGCAGCTCTCTGTGGGGTGCGTTGAGCACTGAAGCTTTCTTT.

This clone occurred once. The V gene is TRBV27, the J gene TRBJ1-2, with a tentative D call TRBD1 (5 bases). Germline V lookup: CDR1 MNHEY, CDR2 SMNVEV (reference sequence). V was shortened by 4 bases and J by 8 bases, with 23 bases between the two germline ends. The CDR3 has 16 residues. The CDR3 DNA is TGTGCCAGCAGTTCGATCCCCCAGGCAGGGTTTGGAGGCTACACCTTC. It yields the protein CASSSIPQAGFGGYTF.

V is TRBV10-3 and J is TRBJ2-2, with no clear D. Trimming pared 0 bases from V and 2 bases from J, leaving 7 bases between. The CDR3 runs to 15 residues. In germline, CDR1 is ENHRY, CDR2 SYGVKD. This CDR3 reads CAISESYRNTGELFF. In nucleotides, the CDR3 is TGTGCCATCAGTGAGTCTTATAGAAACACCGGGGAGCTGTTTTTT.

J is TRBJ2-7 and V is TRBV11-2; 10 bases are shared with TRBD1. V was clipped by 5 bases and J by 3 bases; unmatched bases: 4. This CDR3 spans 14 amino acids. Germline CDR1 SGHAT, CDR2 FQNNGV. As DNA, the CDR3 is TGTGCCAGCAGCGCCGGGACAGGGGTCTACGAGCAGTACTTC. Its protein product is CASSAGTGVYEQYF.

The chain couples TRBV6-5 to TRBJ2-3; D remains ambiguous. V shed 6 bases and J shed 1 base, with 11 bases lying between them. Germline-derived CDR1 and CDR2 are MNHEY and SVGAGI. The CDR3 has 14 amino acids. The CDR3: CASRINGGTDTQYF. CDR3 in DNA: TGTGCCAGCAGGATCAATGGGGGCACAGATACGCAGTATTTT.

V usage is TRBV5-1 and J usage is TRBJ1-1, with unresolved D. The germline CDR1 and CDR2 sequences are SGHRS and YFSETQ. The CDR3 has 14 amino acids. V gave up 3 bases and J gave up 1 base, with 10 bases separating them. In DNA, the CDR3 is TGCGCCAGCAGCTGGAGACTGGAGAACACTGAAGCTTTCTTT. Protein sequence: CASSWRLENTEAFF.

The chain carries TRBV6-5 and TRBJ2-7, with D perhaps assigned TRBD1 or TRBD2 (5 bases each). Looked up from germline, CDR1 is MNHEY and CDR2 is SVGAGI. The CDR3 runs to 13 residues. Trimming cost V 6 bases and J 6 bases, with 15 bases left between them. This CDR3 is CASRGTASSEQYF. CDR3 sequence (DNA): TGTGCCAGCAGGGGGACCGCGTCGAGCGAGCAGTACTTC.

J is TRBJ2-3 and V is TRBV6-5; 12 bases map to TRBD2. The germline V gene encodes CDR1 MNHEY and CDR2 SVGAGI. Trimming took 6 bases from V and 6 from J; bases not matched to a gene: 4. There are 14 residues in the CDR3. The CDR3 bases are TGTGCCAGCAGACCCGGACTAGCGGGGGATACGCAGTATTTT. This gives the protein CASRPGLAGDTQYF.

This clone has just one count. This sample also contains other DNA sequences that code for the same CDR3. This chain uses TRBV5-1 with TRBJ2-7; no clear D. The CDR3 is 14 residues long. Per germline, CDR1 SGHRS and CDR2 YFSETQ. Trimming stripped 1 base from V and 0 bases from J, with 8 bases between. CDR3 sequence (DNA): TGCGCCAGCAGCTTGCCTGGTTCCTCCTACGAGCAGTACTTC. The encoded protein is CASSLPGSSYEQYF.

This chain's CDR3 is CASRQGAGYEQYF. DNA of the CDR3: TGCGCCAGCAGACAGGGGGCCGGCTACGAGCAGTACTTC. The chain employs TRBV10-1 and TRBJ2-7, with TRBD1 matching 9 bases. This CDR3 is built from 13 residues. The germline CDR1 and CDR2 sequences are WNHNN and SYGVQD (reference sequence). Trimming took 6 bases from V and 3 from J; bases not matched to a gene: 3.

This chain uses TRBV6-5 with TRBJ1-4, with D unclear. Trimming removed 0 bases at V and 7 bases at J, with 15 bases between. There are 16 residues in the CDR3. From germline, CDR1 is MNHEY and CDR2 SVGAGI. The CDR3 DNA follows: TGTGCCAGCAGTTACTCCCGGTTGGGTAGTACTGAAAAACTGTTTTTT. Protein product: CASSYSRLGSTEKLFF.

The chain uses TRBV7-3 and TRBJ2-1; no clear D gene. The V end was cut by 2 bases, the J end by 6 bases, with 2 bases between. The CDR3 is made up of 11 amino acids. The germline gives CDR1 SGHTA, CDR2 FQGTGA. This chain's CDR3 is CASSLANEQFF. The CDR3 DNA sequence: TGTGCCAGCAGCTTAGCCAATGAGCAGTTCTTC.

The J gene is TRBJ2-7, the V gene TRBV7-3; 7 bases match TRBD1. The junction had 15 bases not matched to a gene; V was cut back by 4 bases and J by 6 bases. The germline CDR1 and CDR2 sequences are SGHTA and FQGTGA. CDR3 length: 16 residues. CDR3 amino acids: CASSSIDRVVGGEQYF. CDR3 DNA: TGTGCCAGCAGCTCCATTGACAGGGTGGTTGGGGGCGAGCAGTACTTC.

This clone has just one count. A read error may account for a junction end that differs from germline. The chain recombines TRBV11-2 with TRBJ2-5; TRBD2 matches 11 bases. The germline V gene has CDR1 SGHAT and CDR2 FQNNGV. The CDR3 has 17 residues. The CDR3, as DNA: TGTGCCAGCAGCTCCGCCTCTAGCGGGAGGAGCCAAGGGACCCAGTACTTC. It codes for CASSSASSGRSQGTQYF.

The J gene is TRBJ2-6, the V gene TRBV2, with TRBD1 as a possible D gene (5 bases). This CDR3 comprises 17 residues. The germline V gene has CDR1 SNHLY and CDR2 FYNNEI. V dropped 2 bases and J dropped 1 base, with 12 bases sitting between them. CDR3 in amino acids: CASSEQGRLSGANVLTF. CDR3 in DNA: TGTGCCAGCAGTGAACAGGGCCGCCTTTCTGGGGCCAACGTCCTGACTTTC.

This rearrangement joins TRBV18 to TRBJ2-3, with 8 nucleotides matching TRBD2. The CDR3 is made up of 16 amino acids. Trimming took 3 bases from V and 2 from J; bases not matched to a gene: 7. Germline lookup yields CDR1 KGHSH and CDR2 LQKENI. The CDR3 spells CASSPNIAGFTDTQYF. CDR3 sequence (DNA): TGTGCCAGCTCACCCAATATAGCGGGATTCACAGATACGCAGTATTTT.

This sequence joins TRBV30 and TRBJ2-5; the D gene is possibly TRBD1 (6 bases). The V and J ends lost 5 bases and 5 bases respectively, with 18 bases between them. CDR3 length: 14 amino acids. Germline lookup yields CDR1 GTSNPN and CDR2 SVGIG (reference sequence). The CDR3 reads CAWAPSRGLETQYF. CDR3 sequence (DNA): TGTGCCTGGGCCCCTTCCAGGGGCTTGGAGACCCAGTACTTC.

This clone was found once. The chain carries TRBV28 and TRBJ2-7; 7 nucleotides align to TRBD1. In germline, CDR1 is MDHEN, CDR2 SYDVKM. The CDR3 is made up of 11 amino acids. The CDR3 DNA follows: TGTGTCGTGGGACAGACCTACGAGCAGTACTTC. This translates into CVVGQTYEQYF.

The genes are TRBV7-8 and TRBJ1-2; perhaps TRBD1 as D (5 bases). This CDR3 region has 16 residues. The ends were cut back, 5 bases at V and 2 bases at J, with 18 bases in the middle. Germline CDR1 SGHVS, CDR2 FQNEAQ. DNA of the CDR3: TGTGCCAGCAGCCTACTATTGGGACGGGCGAACTATGGCTACACCTTC. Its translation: CASSLLLGRANYGYTF.